Shown below are 15 T cell receptor beta chains from a single sample sequenced in a study of blood T cell repertoires in COVID-19 (dated by TCRdb to 2020 to 2022). To prepare the library, the immunoSEQ multiplex PCR assay was applied. The immuneACCESS repertoire file appears here via TCRdb, limited to in-frame rearrangements. These files lack a portion of the clones; in checked studies, under half of the deficit traces to unresolved V genes, and the cause of the others is not known. This sample lists 100,000 to 150,000 clones; about nine tenths were detected once. Around a tenth of the sample is taken by the ten largest. Sequenced input: peripheral blood. These receptors were obtained from a middle-aged man with acute or convalescent COVID-19.

The DNA for the CDR3 is TGTGCCAGCAGTTTTGAGAGGGACAGGGCCTATGGCTACACCTTC. Translated, it gives CASSFERDRAYGYTF. This chain connects TRBV28 to TRBJ1-2; 9 bases align to TRBD1. This CDR3 spans 15 amino acids. Trimming cost V 3 bases and J 4 bases; bases outside gene matches: 6. In germline, CDR1 is MDHEN, CDR2 SYDVKM.

DNA of the CDR3: TGTGCCAGCGGCTACAGGACGAACACTGAAGCTTTCTTT. Amino acids: CASGYRTNTEAFF. This chain links TRBV27 with TRBJ1-1; TRBD1 is a possible D gene (5 bases). CDR1 and CDR2 (germline): MNHEY, SMNVEV (reference sequence). The CDR3 has 13 amino acids. Deletions cut 8 bases from V and 1 base from J, with 11 bases between.

This clone has only one observation. V usage is TRBV5-4 and J usage is TRBJ1-1; 7 positions match TRBD1. CDR1 and CDR2 from the germline V gene are SGHNT and YYREEE (reference sequence). There are 14 residues in the CDR3. J was trimmed by 4 bases and V by 4 bases; bases with no gene match: 7. This chain's CDR3 is CASSATGVGTEAFF. The CDR3 coding sequence is TGTGCCAGCAGCGCCACAGGGGTGGGCACTGAAGCTTTCTTT.

The J gene is TRBJ2-7, the V gene TRBV19, with TRBD1 matching 11 bases. The V segment lost 3 bases and the J segment 3 bases; nucleotides outside the gene matches: 4. Per germline, CDR1 LNHDA and CDR2 SQIVND (reference sequence). The CDR3 contains 15 residues. This CDR3 is CASSITGTGGYEQYF. DNA of the CDR3: TGTGCCAGTAGTATTACCGGGACAGGGGGCTACGAGCAGTACTTC. The whole variable domain, filled in from reference TRBV19 and TRBJ2-7, reads DGGITQSPKYLFRKEGQNVTLSCEQNLNHDAMYWYRQDPGQGLRLIYYSQIVNDFQKGDIAEGYSVSREKKESFPLTVTSAQKNPTAFYLCASSITGTGGYEQYFGPGTRLTVT.

V and J are TRBV19 and TRBJ1-2; TRBD1 is a possible D gene (6 bases). With 4 bases removed from V and 4 bases from J, the gap between germline ends came to 10 bases. Germline V lookup: CDR1 LNHDA, CDR2 SQIVND (reference sequence). The CDR3 length is 13 residues. The CDR3 DNA reads as TGTGCCAGTAGTACGACAGGATTCTATGGCTACACCTTC. Its translation: CASSTTGFYGYTF.

The chain couples TRBV28 to TRBJ1-5, with D maybe TRBD1 (5 bases). The germline gives CDR1 MDHEN, CDR2 SYDVKM. The length of the CDR3 is 15 residues. V lost 9 bases to trimming and J lost 4 bases, with 19 bases between them. The CDR3 DNA is TGTGCCAGTCTAAATGGAGGGACCGGGAATCAGCCCCAGCATTTT. Residues: CASLNGGTGNQPQHF.

The chain employs TRBV28 and TRBJ2-2; D is perhaps TRBD2 (5 bases). The CDR3 has 17 residues. V was trimmed by 6 bases and J by 5 bases, leaving 22 bases between them. Germline CDR1 MDHEN, CDR2 SYDVKM. CDR3 DNA sequence: TGTGCCAGCAGCCCAAACCCCCGGACGCGGAGGACCGGGGAGCTGTTTTTT. Amino acids: CASSPNPRTRRTGELFF.

The genes are TRBV28 and TRBJ2-7, with TRBD1 as a possible D gene (6 bases). In germline, CDR1 is MDHEN, CDR2 SYDVKM. V lost 4 bases, J lost 3 bases, and 19 bases lay in between. CDR3 size: 16 residues. CDR3 coding DNA: TGTGCCAGCAGTTCCTCCGGGACACACGGGGTCTACGAGCAGTACTTC. Translated, it gives CASSSSGTHGVYEQYF.

This chain uses TRBV19 with TRBJ2-7, with a tentative D call TRBD1 (5 bases). CDR3 size: 15 residues. V lost 1 base to trimming and J lost 1 base, with 11 bases between them. Germline values: CDR1 LNHDA, CDR2 SQIVND (reference sequence). The CDR3 reads CASSIGSGLSYEQYF. The CDR3 DNA reads as TGTGCCAGTAGTATAGGATCAGGGCTTTCCTACGAGCAGTACTTC.

This clone has only a few counts. V and J are TRBV19 and TRBJ2-2, with 7 bases identical to TRBD2. Germline V CDR1 and CDR2: LNHDA, SQIVND (reference sequence). This CDR3 spans 15 amino acids. The junction had 11 bases not matched to a gene; V was cut back by 5 bases and J by 8 bases. CDR3 region: CASSVGTTHRGELFF. Written as DNA, the CDR3 is TGTGCCAGTAGTGTCGGGACTACCCATCGTGGGGAGCTGTTTTTT.

The DNA for the CDR3 is TGTGCCAGCAGTCCTGGCCGCCACTCTGGAAACACCATATATTTT. Translating gives CASSPGRHSGNTIYF. V and J are TRBV6-5 and TRBJ1-3; D not certain. CDR3 length: 15 residues. CDR1 MNHEY and CDR2 SVGAGI come from the germline V gene. V lost 5 bases, J lost 0 bases, and 11 bases lay in between.

The V and J genes are TRBV7-2 and TRBJ2-2; 12 nucleotides match TRBD2. Germline CDR1 SGHTA, CDR2 FQGNSA. The CDR3 is made up of 16 amino acids. V was pared by 6 bases and J by 6 bases, with 8 bases of the junction left unmatched. The CDR3 DNA follows: TGTGCCAGCAGACCAACTAGCGGGAGGAGGGCCGGGGAGCTGTTTTTT. This translates into CASRPTSGRRAGELFF.

The chain joins TRBV7-2 to TRBJ1-2, with TRBD1 matching 7 bases. This CDR3 contains 16 residues. Germline-derived CDR1 and CDR2 are SGHTA and FQGNSA. The V and J ends lost 2 bases and 7 bases, in that order; junction bases with no gene match: 13. CDR3 coding DNA: TGTGCCAGCAGCTTATATACGGGACAGCTACCGTCTGGCTACACCTTC. The encoded protein is CASSLYTGQLPSGYTF.

V is TRBV18 and J is TRBJ2-7, with a tentative D call TRBD1 (6 bases). V dropped 4 bases and J dropped 4 bases, with 11 bases sitting between them. This CDR3 is built from 13 residues. Per germline, CDR1 KGHSH and CDR2 LQKENI. This CDR3 reads CASSLTDRYEQYF. CDR3 sequence (DNA): TGTGCCAGCTCACTCACTGACAGGTACGAGCAGTACTTC.

V gene TRBV28 combines with J gene TRBJ1-2; 7 nucleotides line up with TRBD1. The V and J ends lost 5 bases and 3 bases, in that order; junction bases with no gene match: 6. The germline gives CDR1 MDHEN, CDR2 SYDVKM. The CDR3 has 14 amino acids. CDR3 amino acids: CASSLGQPDYGYTF. The CDR3 DNA follows: TGTGCCAGCAGTCTGGGACAGCCAGACTATGGCTACACCTTC.